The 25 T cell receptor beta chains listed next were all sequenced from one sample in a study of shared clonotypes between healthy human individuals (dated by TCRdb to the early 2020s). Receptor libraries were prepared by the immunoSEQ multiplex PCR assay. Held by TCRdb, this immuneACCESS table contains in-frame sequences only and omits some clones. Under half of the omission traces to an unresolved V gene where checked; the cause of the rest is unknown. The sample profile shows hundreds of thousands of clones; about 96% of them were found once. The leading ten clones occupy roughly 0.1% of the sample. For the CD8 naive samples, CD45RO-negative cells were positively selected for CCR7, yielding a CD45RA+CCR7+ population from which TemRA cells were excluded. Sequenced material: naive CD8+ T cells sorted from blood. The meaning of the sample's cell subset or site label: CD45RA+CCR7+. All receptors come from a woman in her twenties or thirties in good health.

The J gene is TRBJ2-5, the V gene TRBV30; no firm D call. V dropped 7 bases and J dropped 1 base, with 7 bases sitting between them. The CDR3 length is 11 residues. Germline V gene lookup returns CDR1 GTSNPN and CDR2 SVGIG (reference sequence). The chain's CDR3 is CASYSQETQYF. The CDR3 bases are TGTGCCTCGTACAGCCAAGAGACCCAGTACTTC. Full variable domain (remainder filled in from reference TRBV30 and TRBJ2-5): SQTIHQWPATLVQPVGSPLSLECTVEGTSNPNLYWYRQAAGRGLQLLFYSVGIGQISSEVPQNLSASRPQDRQFILSSKKLLLSDSGFYLCASYSQETQYFGPGTRLLVL.

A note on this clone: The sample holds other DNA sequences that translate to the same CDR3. CDR3 in amino acids: CASSLSPSYEQYF. The CDR3 nucleotides are TGTGCCAGCAGTTTATCCCCCTCCTACGAGCAGTACTTC. V usage is TRBV27 and J usage is TRBJ2-7; no clear D gene. This CDR3 has 13 amino acids. CDR1 and CDR2 (germline): MNHEY, SMNVEV (reference sequence). The V gene lost 0 bases and the J gene lost 0 bases, with 3 bases spanning the gap.

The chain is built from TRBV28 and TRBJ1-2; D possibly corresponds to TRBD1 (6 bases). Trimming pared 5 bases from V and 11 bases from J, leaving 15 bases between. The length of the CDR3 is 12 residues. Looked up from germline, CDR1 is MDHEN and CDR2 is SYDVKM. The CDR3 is CASSGNEQGYTF. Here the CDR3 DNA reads TGTGCCAGCAGTGGGAATGAACAGGGATACACCTTC.

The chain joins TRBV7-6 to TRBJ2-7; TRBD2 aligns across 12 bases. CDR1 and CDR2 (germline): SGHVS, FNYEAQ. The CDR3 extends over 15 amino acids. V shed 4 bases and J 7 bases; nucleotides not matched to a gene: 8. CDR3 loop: CASSWETSGSGEQYF. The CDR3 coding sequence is TGTGCCAGCAGCTGGGAGACTAGCGGGAGCGGGGAGCAGTACTTC.

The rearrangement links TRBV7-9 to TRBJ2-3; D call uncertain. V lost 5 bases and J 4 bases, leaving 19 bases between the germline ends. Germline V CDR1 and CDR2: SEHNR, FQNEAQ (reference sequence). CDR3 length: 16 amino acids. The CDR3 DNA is TGTGCCAGCAGCCAAAACGTGATCTTTCCCCCAGATACGCAGTATTTT. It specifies CASSQNVIFPPDTQYF. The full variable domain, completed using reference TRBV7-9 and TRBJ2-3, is DTGVSQNPRHKITKRGQNVTFRCDPISEHNRLYWYRQTLGQGPEFLTYFQNEAQLEKSRLLSDRFSAERPKGSFSTLEIQRTEQGDSAMYLCASSQNVIFPPDTQYFGPGTRLTVL.

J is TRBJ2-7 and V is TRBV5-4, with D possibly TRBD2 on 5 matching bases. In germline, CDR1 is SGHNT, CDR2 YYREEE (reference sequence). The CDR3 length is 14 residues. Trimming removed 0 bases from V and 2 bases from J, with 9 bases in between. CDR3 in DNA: TGTGCCAGCAGCTTGGCTAGCCGAACCTACGAGCAGTACTTC. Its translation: CASSLASRTYEQYF.

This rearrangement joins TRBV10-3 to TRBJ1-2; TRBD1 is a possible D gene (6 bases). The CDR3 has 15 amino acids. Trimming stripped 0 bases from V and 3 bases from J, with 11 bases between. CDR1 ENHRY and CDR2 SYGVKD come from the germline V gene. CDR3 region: CAISESGGTYYGYTF. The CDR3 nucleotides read TGTGCCATCAGTGAGTCAGGCGGGACATACTATGGCTACACCTTC.

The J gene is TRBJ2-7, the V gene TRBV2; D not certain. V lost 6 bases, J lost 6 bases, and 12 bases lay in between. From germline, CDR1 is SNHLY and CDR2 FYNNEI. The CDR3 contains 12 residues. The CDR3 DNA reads TGTGCCAGCAGGAAGGATCCAGGCGAGCAGTACTTC. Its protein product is CASRKDPGEQYF.

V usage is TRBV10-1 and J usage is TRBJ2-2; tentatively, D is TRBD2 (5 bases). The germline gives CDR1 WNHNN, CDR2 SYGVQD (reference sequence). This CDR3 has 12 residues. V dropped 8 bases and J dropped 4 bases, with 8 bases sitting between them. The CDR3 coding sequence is TGCGCCAGCGGCCGGGGCACCGGGGAGCTGTTTTTT. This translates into CASGRGTGELFF.

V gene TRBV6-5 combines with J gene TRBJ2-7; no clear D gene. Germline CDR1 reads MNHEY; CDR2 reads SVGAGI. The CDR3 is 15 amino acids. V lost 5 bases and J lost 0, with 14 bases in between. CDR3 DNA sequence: TGTGCCAGCAGTCGGGCTGGCCCCAGCTCCTACGAGCAGTACTTC. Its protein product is CASSRAGPSSYEQYF.

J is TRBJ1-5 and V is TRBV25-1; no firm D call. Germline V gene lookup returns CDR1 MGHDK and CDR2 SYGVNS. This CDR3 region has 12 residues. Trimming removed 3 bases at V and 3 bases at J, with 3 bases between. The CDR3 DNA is TGTGCCAGCAGTGAGGACAATCAGCCCCAGCATTTT. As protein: CASSEDNQPQHF.

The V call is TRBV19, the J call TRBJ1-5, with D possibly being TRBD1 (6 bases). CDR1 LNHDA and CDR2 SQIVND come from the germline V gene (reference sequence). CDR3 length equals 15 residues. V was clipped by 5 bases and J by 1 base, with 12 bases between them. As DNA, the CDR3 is TGTGCCAGTAGTCCGGGACATATGAGCAATCAGCCCCAGCATTTT. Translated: CASSPGHMSNQPQHF.

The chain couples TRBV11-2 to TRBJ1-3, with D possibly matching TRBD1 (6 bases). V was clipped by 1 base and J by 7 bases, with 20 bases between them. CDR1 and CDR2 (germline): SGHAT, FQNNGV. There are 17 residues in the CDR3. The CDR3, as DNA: TGTGCCAGCAGCTTAGGCCGTCAGGGGTTTCGCTGGAACACCATATATTTT. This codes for CASSLGRQGFRWNTIYF.

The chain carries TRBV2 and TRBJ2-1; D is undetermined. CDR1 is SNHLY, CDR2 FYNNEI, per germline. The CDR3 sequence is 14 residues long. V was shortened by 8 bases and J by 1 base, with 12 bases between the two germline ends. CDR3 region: CASAAGRSYNEQFF. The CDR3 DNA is TGTGCCAGCGCCGCCGGAAGGTCCTACAATGAGCAGTTCTTC.

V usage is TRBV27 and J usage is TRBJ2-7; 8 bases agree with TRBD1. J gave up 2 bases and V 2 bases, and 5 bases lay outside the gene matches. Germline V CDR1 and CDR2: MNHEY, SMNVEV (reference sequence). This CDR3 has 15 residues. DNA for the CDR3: TGTGCCAGCAGTTTAATGGGACAGGCTACCTACGAGCAGTACTTC. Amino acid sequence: CASSLMGQATYEQYF.

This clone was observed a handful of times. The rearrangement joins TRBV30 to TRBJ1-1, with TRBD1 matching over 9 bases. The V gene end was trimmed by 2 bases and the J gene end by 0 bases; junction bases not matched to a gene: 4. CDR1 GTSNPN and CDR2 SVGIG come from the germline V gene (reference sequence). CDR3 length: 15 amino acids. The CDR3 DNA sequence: TGTGCCTGGAGTCAGGGACAGGGAATGAACACTGAAGCTTTCTTT. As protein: CAWSQGQGMNTEAFF.

The CDR3 here is CASSQDVGGGETQYF. The DNA for the CDR3 is TGTGCCAGCAGCCAAGACGTTGGGGGGGGTGAGACCCAGTACTTC. V and J are TRBV4-2 and TRBJ2-5, with TRBD2 matching 7 bases. J was trimmed by 5 bases and V by 0 bases; bases with no gene match: 6. The germline CDR1 and CDR2 sequences are LGHNA and YNFKEQ. The CDR3 runs 15 residues.

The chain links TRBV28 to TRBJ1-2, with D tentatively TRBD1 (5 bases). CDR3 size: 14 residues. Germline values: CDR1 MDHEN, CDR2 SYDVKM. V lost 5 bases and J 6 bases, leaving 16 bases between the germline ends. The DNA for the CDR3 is TGTGCCAGCAGTCTAGGGACGGGGCACCATGGCTACACCTTC. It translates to CASSLGTGHHGYTF.

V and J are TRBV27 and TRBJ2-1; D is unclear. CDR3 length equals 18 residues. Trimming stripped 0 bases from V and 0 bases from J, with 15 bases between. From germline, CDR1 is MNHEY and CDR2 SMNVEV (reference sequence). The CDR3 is CASSLSDNPLSSYNEQFF. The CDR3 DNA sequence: TGTGCCAGCAGTTTATCCGACAACCCGCTAAGCTCCTACAATGAGCAGTTCTTC.

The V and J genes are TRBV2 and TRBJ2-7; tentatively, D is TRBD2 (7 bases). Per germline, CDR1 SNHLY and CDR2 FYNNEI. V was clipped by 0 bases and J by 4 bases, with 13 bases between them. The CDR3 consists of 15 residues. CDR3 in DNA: TGTGCCAGCAGTGAAGCTGCCGGGGGGCGGTACGAGCAGTACTTC. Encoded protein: CASSEAAGGRYEQYF.

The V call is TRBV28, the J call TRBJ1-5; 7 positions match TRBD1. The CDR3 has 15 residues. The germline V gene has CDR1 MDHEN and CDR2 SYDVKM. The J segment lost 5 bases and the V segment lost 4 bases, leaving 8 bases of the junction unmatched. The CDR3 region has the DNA TGTGCCAGCAGTTCCGGGACAGCCTCCGATCAGCCCCAGCATTTT. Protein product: CASSSGTASDQPQHF.

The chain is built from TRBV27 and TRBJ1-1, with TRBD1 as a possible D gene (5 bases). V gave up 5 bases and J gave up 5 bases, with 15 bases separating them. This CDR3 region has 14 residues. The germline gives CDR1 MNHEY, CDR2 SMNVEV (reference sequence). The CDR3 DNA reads TGTGCCAGCAGTCCCGGTGGAGGGGAGACTGAAGCTTTCTTT. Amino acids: CASSPGGGETEAFF.

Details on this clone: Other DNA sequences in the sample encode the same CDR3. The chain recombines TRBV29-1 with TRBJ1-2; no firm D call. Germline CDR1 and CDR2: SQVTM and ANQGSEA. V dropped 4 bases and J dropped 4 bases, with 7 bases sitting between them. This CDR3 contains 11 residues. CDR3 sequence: CSVVSGYGYTF. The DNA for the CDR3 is TGCAGCGTTGTGTCAGGCTATGGCTACACCTTC.

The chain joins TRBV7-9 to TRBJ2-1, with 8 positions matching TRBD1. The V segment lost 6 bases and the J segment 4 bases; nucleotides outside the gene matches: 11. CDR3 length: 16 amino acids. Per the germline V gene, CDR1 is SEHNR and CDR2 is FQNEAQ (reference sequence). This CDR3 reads CASSQGALGSYNEQFF. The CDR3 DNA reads TGTGCCAGCAGTCAGGGGGCACTCGGGAGTTACAATGAGCAGTTCTTC.

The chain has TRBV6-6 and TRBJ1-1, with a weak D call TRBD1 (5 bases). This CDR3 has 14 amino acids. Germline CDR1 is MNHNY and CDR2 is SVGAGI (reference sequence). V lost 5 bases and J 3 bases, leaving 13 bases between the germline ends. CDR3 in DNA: TGTGCCAGCAGTAACCGGGACCTTGACACTGAAGCTTTCTTT. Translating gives CASSNRDLDTEAFF.